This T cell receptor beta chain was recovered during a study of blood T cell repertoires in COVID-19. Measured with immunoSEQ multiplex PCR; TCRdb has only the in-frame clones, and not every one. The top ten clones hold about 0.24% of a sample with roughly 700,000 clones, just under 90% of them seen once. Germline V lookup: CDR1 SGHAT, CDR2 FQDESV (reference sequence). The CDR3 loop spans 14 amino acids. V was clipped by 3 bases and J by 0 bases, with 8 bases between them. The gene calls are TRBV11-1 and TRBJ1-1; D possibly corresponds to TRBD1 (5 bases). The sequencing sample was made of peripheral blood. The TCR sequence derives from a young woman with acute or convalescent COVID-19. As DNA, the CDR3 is TGTGCCAGCAGCTTCGGGGGGTTGAACACTGAAGCTTTCTTT. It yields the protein CASSFGGLNTEAFF.